Shown below are 17 T cell receptor beta chains from a single sample sequenced in a study of T cell responses to AZD1222 COVID-19 vaccine. The assay was immunoSEQ multiplex PCR, and TCRdb's table has in-frame clones only and misses some. The sample holds around 58,000 clones, around 80% seen once. Sequenced material: peripheral blood, taken on day 0 of AZD1222 vaccination. These receptors were collected from an adult in good health.

This clone was counted a single time. This chain uses TRBV5-4 with TRBJ1-1; no clear D. CDR1 and CDR2 from the germline V gene are SGHNT and YYREEE (reference sequence). This CDR3 comprises 14 residues. The germline V and J ends were trimmed by 2 bases and 1 base, with 9 bases remaining between them. CDR3 in amino acids: CASSFRASNTEAFF. For the CDR3, the DNA is TGTGCCAGCAGCTTCCGGGCCTCGAACACTGAAGCTTTCTTT.

The CDR3 protein is CASSFKGVNTGELFF. DNA for the CDR3: TGTGCCAGCAGCTTTAAAGGGGTGAACACCGGGGAGCTGTTTTTT. The chain joins TRBV11-3 to TRBJ2-2; maybe TRBD1 (5 bases). Trimming removed 3 bases from V and 1 base from J, with 9 bases in between. This CDR3 comprises 15 residues. Germline values: CDR1 SGHNT, CDR2 YENEEA.

CDR3 region: CATSSMTTGGQPQHF. The CDR3 DNA reads TGTGCCACCAGCAGCATGACAACCGGGGGTCAGCCCCAGCATTTT. The V gene is TRBV15, the J gene TRBJ1-5, with D possibly TRBD1 on 5 matching bases. Germline CDR1 and CDR2: LNHNV and YYDKDF (reference sequence). The V gene lost 3 bases and the J gene lost 6 bases, with 15 bases spanning the gap. CDR3 size: 15 residues. The complete variable domain, with remaining parts taken from reference TRBV15 and TRBJ1-5, reads DAMVIQNPRYQVTQFGKPVTLSCSQTLNHNVMYWYQQKSSQAPKLLFHYYDKDFNNEADTPDNFQSRRPNTSFCFLDIRSPGLGDTAMYLCATSSMTTGGQPQHFGDGTRLSIL.

In its sample, this clone was seen once. The chain joins TRBV7-6 to TRBJ2-1; TRBD2 matches 14 bases. The junction had 6 bases not matched to a gene; V was cut back by 5 bases and J by 9 bases. CDR1 and CDR2 (germline): SGHVS, FNYEAQ. The CDR3 is 15 residues long. In DNA form, the CDR3 reads TGTGCCAGCAGCAGACTAGCGGGGGGGCCCGGTGAGCAGTTCTTC. Its protein product is CASSRLAGGPGEQFF.

On this clone: The sample contains more than one DNA sequence encoding this CDR3. The rearrangement links TRBV14 to TRBJ2-7; tentative D call: TRBD2 (6 bases). This CDR3 region has 13 residues. Germline V lookup: CDR1 SGHDN, CDR2 FVKESK. The V end lost 0 bases, the J end lost 6 bases, and 9 bases lay between the germline ends. CDR3 in DNA: TGTGCCAGCAGCCAAGATTTGGGAGGCGAGCAGTACTTC. Translating gives CASSQDLGGEQYF.

This clone has just a few counts. This chain uses TRBV6-2 or TRBV6-3 with TRBJ2-7, with 8 positions matching TRBD2. CDR1 and CDR2 from the germline V gene are MNHEY and SVGEGT. This CDR3 is built from 15 residues. V dropped 2 bases and J dropped 3; count of bases not matched to a gene: 6. This CDR3 reads CASSYLAGMVYEQYF. The CDR3 nucleotides read TGTGCCAGCAGTTACCTAGCGGGTATGGTCTACGAGCAGTACTTC.

This chain links TRBV19 with TRBJ2-3; 11 nucleotides match TRBD2. Germline CDR1 and CDR2: LNHDA and SQIVND (reference sequence). Losses at the gene ends were 7 bases for V and 4 bases for J; bases not matched to a gene: 7. The CDR3 extends over 15 amino acids. The CDR3: CASTTSGGAADTQYF. CDR3 DNA: TGTGCCAGTACAACTAGCGGGGGTGCCGCAGATACGCAGTATTTT. The complete variable domain, with remaining parts taken from reference TRBV19 and TRBJ2-3, reads DGGITQSPKYLFRKEGQNVTLSCEQNLNHDAMYWYRQDPGQGLRLIYYSQIVNDFQKGDIAEGYSVSREKKESFPLTVTSAQKNPTAFYLCASTTSGGAADTQYFGPGTRLTVL.

This clone rates as medium-sized. The genes are TRBV11-2 and TRBJ1-4; D uncertain. The V gene lost 3 bases and the J gene lost 0 bases, with 8 bases spanning the gap. CDR3 length equals 15 residues. Looked up from germline, CDR1 is SGHAT and CDR2 is FQNNGV. The CDR3 loop is CASSFWGPTNEKLFF. The CDR3 DNA reads TGTGCCAGCAGCTTTTGGGGTCCAACTAATGAAAAACTGTTTTTT.

The sample holds one count of this clone. The CDR3 DNA reads TGTGCCACCCACCCATTTAGCGGGGGGGCGGACGGGGAGCTGTTTTTT. This codes for CATHPFSGGADGELFF. The chain links TRBV19 to TRBJ2-2, with TRBD2 matching 11 bases. CDR1 is LNHDA and CDR2 is SQIVND in the germline V gene (reference sequence). Trimming at V came to 10 bases and at J to 7 bases, leaving 14 bases not matched to a gene. The CDR3 is 16 amino acids.

Regarding this clone: A junction boundary mismatches the germline segment, possibly from a read error. This chain joins TRBV30 and TRBJ2-1, with D possibly TRBD2 on 6 matching bases. Germline V gene lookup returns CDR1 GTSNPN and CDR2 SVGIG (reference sequence). The CDR3 is 9 amino acids. CDR3 in DNA: TGTGCCTGGCTGGAGGGGCACCTCTTC. This sequence encodes CAWLEGHLF. The entire variable domain, with the rest obtained from reference TRBV30 and TRBJ2-1, is as follows: SQTIHQWPATLVQPVGSPLSLECTVEGTSNPNLYWYRQAAGRGLQLLFYSVGIGQISSEVPQNLSASRPQDRQFILSSKKLLLSDSGFYLCAWLEGHLFGPGTRLTVL.

V and J are TRBV28 and TRBJ1-5; no definite D call. Trimming cost V 5 bases and J 2 bases, with 13 bases left between them. The germline V gene has CDR1 MDHEN and CDR2 SYDVKM. The CDR3 extends over 15 amino acids. The CDR3 DNA reads TGTGCCAGCAGTCTAACAGCGACCGGCAATCAGCCCCAGCATTTT. Translation gives CASSLTATGNQPQHF.

The chain combines TRBV23-1 with TRBJ1-1; no definite D call. TRBV23-1 is assigned to the ORF class and has an uncertain function. The CDR3 totals 14 residues. V was cut by 2 bases and J by 3 bases, with 10 bases left in between. CDR3 coding DNA: TGCGCCAGCAGTCAACGCAGAAGGTACACTGAAGCTTTCTTT. This gives the protein CASSQRRRYTEAFF.

The rearrangement links TRBV28 to TRBJ1-2; 10 bases match TRBD1. V lost 6 bases to trimming and J lost 2 bases; unmatched junction nucleotides: 6. The CDR3 consists of 15 residues. Per germline, CDR1 MDHEN and CDR2 SYDVKM. The CDR3 region is CASSQPGQGNYGYTF. In nucleotides, the CDR3 is TGTGCCAGCAGCCAACCGGGACAGGGGAACTATGGCTACACCTTC.

This chain joins TRBV5-6 and TRBJ2-3; 7 bases are a match to TRBD2. CDR1 is SGHDT, CDR2 YYEEEE, per germline. V trimming: 4 bases; J trimming: 8 bases; junction bases outside the gene matches: 7. The CDR3 loop spans 13 amino acids. The CDR3 DNA sequence: TGTGCCAGCAGCCTCGGACTAGTCGGTACGCAGTATTTT. This codes for CASSLGLVGTQYF.

V gene TRBV9 combines with J gene TRBJ2-2, with a possible D match to TRBD1 (6 bases). Germline V gene lookup returns CDR1 SGDLS and CDR2 YYNGEE. The CDR3 sequence is 17 residues long. V dropped 0 bases and J dropped 1 base, with 13 bases sitting between them. In DNA form, the CDR3 reads TGTGCCAGCAGCGTAGTGTGGGGACAAGAGAACACCGGGGAGCTGTTTTTT. Residues: CASSVVWGQENTGELFF. The full variable domain, completed using reference TRBV9 and TRBJ2-2, is DSGVTQTPKHLITATGQRVTLRCSPRSGDLSVYWYQQSLDQGLQFLIQYYNGEERAKGNILERFSAQQFPDLHSELNLSSLELGDSALYFCASSVVWGQENTGELFFGEGSRLTVL.

CDR3: CASSLRGGMMGEKLFF. CDR3 in DNA: TGTGCCAGCAGCCTTCGGGGGGGGATGATGGGCGAAAAACTGTTTTTT. The rearrangement joins TRBV27 to TRBJ1-4; possible D gene TRBD1, 5 bases. The CDR3 has 16 amino acids. Deletions cut 6 bases from V and 8 bases from J, with 22 bases between. CDR1 and CDR2 from the germline V gene are MNHEY and SMNVEV (reference sequence).

This rearrangement joins TRBV6-5 to TRBJ1-1; TRBD1 matches at 8 bases. The CDR3 loop spans 15 amino acids. V lost 3 bases, J lost 2 bases, and 5 bases stayed unmatched. CDR1 and CDR2 (germline): MNHEY, SVGAGI. The CDR3 DNA reads as TGTGCCAGCAGTTATACCGGGACAGGAAACACTGAAGCTTTCTTT. As protein: CASSYTGTGNTEAFF.